The clone carrying this T cell receptor (beta chain) was observed a handful of times. Its antigen is unknown. This sample stems from a study of OX40 agonist ivuxolimab in advanced cancers. This table comes from immunoSEQ multiplex PCR, and its TCRdb copy is limited to in-frame clones, with some not included. The table has roughly 56,000 clones, about 84% seen once; the top ten hold 3.9%. Broader study findings: Some patients who did not respond also had low normalized T-cell clonal expansion. CD4+ and CD8+ T cells in blood underwent clonal expansion by week 6 at 0.1 to 3.0 mg/kg.

Blood specimens came from baseline, cycle 4 day 1, and cycle 7 day 1. This material consisted of CD4+ or CD8+ T cells sorted from blood, taken in a trial of the OX40 agonist ivuxolimab. The TCR comes from an adult with an advanced solid tumor such as melanoma, head and neck, liver or kidney cancer.

Here the CDR3 DNA reads TGCGCCAGCAGCGCGGGGGGCGGGGAGAACTATGGCTACACCTTC. Translated: CASSAGGGENYGYTF. The chain couples TRBV5-1 to TRBJ1-2; D perhaps matches TRBD1 (6 bases). The CDR3 consists of 15 residues. V lost 4 bases, J lost 2 bases, and 15 bases lay in between. Germline CDR1 SGHRS, CDR2 YFSETQ.